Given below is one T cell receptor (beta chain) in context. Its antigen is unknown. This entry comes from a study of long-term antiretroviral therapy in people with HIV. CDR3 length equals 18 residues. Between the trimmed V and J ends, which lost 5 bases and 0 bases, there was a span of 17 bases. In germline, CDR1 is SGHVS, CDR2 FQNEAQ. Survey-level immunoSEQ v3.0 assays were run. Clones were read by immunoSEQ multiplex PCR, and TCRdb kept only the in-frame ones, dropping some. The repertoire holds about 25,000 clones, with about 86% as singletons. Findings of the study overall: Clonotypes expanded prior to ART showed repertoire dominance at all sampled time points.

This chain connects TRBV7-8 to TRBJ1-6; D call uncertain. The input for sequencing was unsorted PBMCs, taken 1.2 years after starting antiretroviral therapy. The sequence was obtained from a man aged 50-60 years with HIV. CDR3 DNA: TGTGCCAGCAGCCGAATTGTAGGCTCGAGCTCCTATAATTCACCCCTCCACTTT. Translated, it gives CASSRIVGSSSYNSPLHF.